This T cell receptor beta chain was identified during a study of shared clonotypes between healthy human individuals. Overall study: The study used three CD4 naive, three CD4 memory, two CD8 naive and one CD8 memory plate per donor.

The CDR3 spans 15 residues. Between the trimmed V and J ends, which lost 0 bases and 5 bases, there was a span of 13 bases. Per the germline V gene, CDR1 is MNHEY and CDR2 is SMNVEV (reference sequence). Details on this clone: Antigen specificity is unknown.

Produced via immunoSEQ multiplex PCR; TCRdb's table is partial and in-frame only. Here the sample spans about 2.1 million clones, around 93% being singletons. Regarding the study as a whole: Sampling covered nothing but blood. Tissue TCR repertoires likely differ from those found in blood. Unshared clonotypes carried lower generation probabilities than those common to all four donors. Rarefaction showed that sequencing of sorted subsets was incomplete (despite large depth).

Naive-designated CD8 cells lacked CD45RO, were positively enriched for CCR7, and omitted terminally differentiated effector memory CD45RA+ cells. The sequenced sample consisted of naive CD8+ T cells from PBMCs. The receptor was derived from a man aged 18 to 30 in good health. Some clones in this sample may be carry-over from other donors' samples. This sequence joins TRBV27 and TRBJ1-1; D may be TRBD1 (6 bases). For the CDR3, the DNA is TGTGCCAGCAGTTTATCGCGGGGGGGCACGACTGAAGCTTTCTTT. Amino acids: CASSLSRGGTTEAFF.